These 28 T cell receptor beta chains share one sample of origin, sequenced in a study of beta chain features in type 1 diabetes. All of the isolated RNA was reverse transcribed, so expressed TCRB transcripts were sequenced. Data came from immunoSEQ multiplex PCR; TCRdb stores just in-frame clones and leaves some out. The profile shows over 700,000 clones, 15% to 20% of them singletons. The specimen sequenced was naive CD4+ T cells from blood. These receptors all stem from a woman younger than 35 in good health.

The rearrangement joins TRBV7-3 to TRBJ2-3; TRBD2 is a possible D gene (6 bases). The CDR3 runs 15 residues. The V and J ends lost 3 bases and 2 bases respectively, with 12 bases between them. In germline, CDR1 is SGHTA, CDR2 FQGTGA. CDR3 sequence: CASSFGRGFTDTQYF. CDR3 DNA: TGTGCCAGCAGCTTCGGGCGGGGCTTCACAGATACGCAGTATTTT.

The CDR3 spells CASSQNQREPNEQFF. DNA of the CDR3: TGCGCCAGCAGCCAGAATCAGCGGGAGCCGAATGAGCAGTTCTTC. V gene TRBV4-1 combines with J gene TRBJ2-1; 8 positions agree with TRBD2. Germline V CDR1 and CDR2: MGHRA, YSYEKL. V lost 3 bases, J lost 7 bases, and 8 bases stayed unmatched. The CDR3 loop spans 15 amino acids.

This chain uses TRBV15 with TRBJ2-5, with D possibly being TRBD2 (5 bases). Per the germline V gene, CDR1 is LNHNV and CDR2 is YYDKDF (reference sequence). The CDR3 spans 12 residues. Trimming removed 0 bases at V and 7 bases at J, with 6 bases between. The CDR3 bases are TGTGCCACCAGCAGAGATCGGGGGACCCAGTACTTC. This encodes CATSRDRGTQYF.

This clone came up a few times. This sequence joins TRBV6-1 and TRBJ2-1; 11 bases agree with TRBD2. CDR3 length: 15 residues. V lost 5 bases, J lost 3 bases, and 3 bases stayed unmatched. CDR1 and CDR2 from the germline V gene are MNHNS and SASEGT. CDR3 loop: CASSRLAGNYNEQFF. The CDR3 DNA follows: TGTGCCAGCAGTAGACTAGCGGGAAACTACAATGAGCAGTTCTTC.

The rearrangement joins TRBV21-1 to TRBJ2-7; no DNA check was done on the table's D call, TRBD1. TRBV21-1 is a documented pseudogene. CDR3 length equals 9 residues. The CDR3, as DNA: TGTGCCAGTCACTACGAGCAGTACTTC. Amino acids: CASHYEQYF.

The sample holds a few counts of this clone. The chain has TRBV2 and TRBJ2-5; D is undetermined. The CDR3 runs to 12 residues. Germline values: CDR1 SNHLY, CDR2 FYNNEI. The V gene lost 8 bases and the J gene lost 4 bases, with 11 bases spanning the gap. CDR3 DNA: TGTGCCAGCGCGCCGCTCGGAGAGACCCAGTACTTC. It translates to CASAPLGETQYF.

The V and J genes are TRBV5-1 and TRBJ1-5; possible D gene TRBD1, 5 bases. With 2 bases removed from V and 4 bases from J, the gap between germline ends came to 10 bases. This CDR3 comprises 14 residues. CDR1 is SGHRS and CDR2 is YFSETQ in the germline V gene. CDR3 sequence reads: CASSLGDGNQPQHF. CDR3 DNA: TGCGCCAGCAGCTTAGGGGACGGAAATCAGCCCCAGCATTTT.

DNA for the CDR3: TGTGCCAGCAGCTTGATCCGTACTGAAGCTTTCTTT. It encodes CASSLIRTEAFF. J is TRBJ1-1 and V is TRBV7-3; no firm D call. CDR3 length: 12 residues. Trimming cost V 3 bases and J 5 bases, with 7 bases left between them. The germline gives CDR1 SGHTA, CDR2 FQGTGA.

The chain is built from TRBV7-9 and TRBJ2-5; D is possibly TRBD2 (5 bases). Trimming left V 5 bases short and J 4 bases short, with 14 bases between. The germline gives CDR1 SEHNR, CDR2 FQNEAQ (reference sequence). This CDR3 is built from 14 residues. CDR3 coding DNA: TGTGCCAGCAGCAAGGGCGAGGGCTCAGAGACCCAGTACTTC. Its protein is CASSKGEGSETQYF.

The rearrangement joins TRBV19 to TRBJ2-4, with D unclear. Looked up from germline, CDR1 is LNHDA and CDR2 is SQIVND (reference sequence). The CDR3 is 14 residues long. V was cut by 6 bases and J by 5 bases, with 14 bases left in between. CDR3 DNA sequence: TGTGCCAGTAGCCCGCCATCGACCCAAAACATTCAGTACTTC. Its protein product is CASSPPSTQNIQYF.

This clone has a handful of counts. The chain has TRBV21-1 and TRBJ2-1; the D call TRBD2 from the table was never checked on the DNA. TRBV21-1 is an annotated pseudogene. This CDR3 comprises 15 residues. The CDR3 nucleotides are TGTGCCAGCAGCAAGGGGAGGGACTCCTACAATGAGCAGTTCTTC. Protein product: CASSKGRDSYNEQFF.

The chain is built from TRBV6-5 and TRBJ1-3; no clear D. The length of the CDR3 is 14 residues. Trimming stripped 4 bases from V and 0 bases from J, with 7 bases between. Germline assignment: CDR1 MNHEY and CDR2 SVGAGI. CDR3 bases: TGTGCCAGCAGTTCCTTAAGCTCTGGAAACACCATATATTTT. This gives the protein CASSSLSSGNTIYF.

V is TRBV4-3 and J is TRBJ2-7, with D possibly matching TRBD2 (5 bases). From germline, CDR1 is LGHNA and CDR2 YSLEER. The CDR3 extends over 14 amino acids. The V end lost 8 bases, the J end lost 7 bases, and 21 bases lay between the germline ends. The CDR3 DNA follows: TGCGCCAGCGCCCTGACCTCGATTGAGGGTGAGCAGTACTTC. This translates into CASALTSIEGEQYF.

In this sample, this clone turned up a few times. The CDR3 DNA follows: TGTGCCAGCAGCCAAGTATCACAAGCCTACGAGCAGTACTTC. This encodes CASSQVSQAYEQYF. The chain employs TRBV4-2 and TRBJ2-7; no clear D. Trimming stripped 1 base from V and 2 bases from J, with 9 bases between. The CDR3 consists of 14 residues. Germline V gene sequence: CDR1 LGHNA, CDR2 YNFKEQ.

This rearrangement joins TRBV18 to TRBJ2-2; the D is unclear. V was shortened by 3 bases and J by 7 bases, with 9 bases between the two germline ends. This CDR3 has 13 amino acids. CDR1 KGHSH and CDR2 LQKENI come from the germline V gene. The CDR3 here is CASSPMGNGELFF. As DNA, the CDR3 is TGTGCCAGCTCACCTATGGGCAACGGGGAGCTGTTTTTT.

CDR3 bases: TGCGCCAGCAGCTCGAGACTAGGCGCAGATACGCAGTATTTT. This encodes CASSSRLGADTQYF. This rearrangement joins TRBV5-1 to TRBJ2-3; a possible D gene is TRBD2 (6 bases). Germline V gives CDR1 SGHRS, CDR2 YFSETQ. V lost 3 bases to trimming and J lost 4 bases, with 12 bases between them. The CDR3 is made up of 14 amino acids.

The count of this clone is one. The chain recombines TRBV7-9 with TRBJ2-2; TRBD2 matches at 10 bases. J was trimmed by 5 bases and V by 5 bases; bases with no gene match: 14. This CDR3 is built from 18 residues. The germline V gene encodes CDR1 SEHNR and CDR2 FQNEAQ (reference sequence). Written as DNA, the CDR3 is TGTGCCAGCAGCCAAGATTGGCTAGCGGGAGAAAGGACCGGGGAGCTGTTTTTT. It encodes CASSQDWLAGERTGELFF.

This clone appeared a few times. The rearrangement uses TRBV2 and TRBJ2-7, with a weak D call TRBD1 (6 bases). Germline assignment: CDR1 SNHLY and CDR2 FYNNEI. This CDR3 has 15 amino acids. Trimming took off 5 bases at V and 3 bases at J, with 17 bases between the two ends. CDR3 bases: TGTGCCAGCAGTTCTCAGGGGTTTTCGGACTACGAGCAGTACTTC. The encoded protein is CASSSQGFSDYEQYF.

The chain employs TRBV19 and TRBJ2-1; the match to TRBD2 covers 8 bases. The CDR3 runs 14 residues. CDR1 is LNHDA, CDR2 SQIVND, per germline (reference sequence). J gave up 7 bases and V 3 bases, and 5 bases lay outside the gene matches. DNA of the CDR3: TGTGCCAGTAGTATGAGGCTAGCGGGTAATGAGCAGTTCTTC. Translated: CASSMRLAGNEQFF.

V usage is TRBV7-2 and J usage is TRBJ2-3, with a possible D match to TRBD2 (5 bases). Trimming pared 2 bases from V and 2 bases from J, leaving 14 bases between. The CDR3 totals 16 residues. Germline values: CDR1 SGHTA, CDR2 FQGNSA. CDR3 residues: CASSLFYGLNTDTQYF. The CDR3 DNA reads TGTGCCAGCAGCTTATTTTACGGACTTAACACAGATACGCAGTATTTT. The full variable domain, rest sourced from reference TRBV7-2 and TRBJ2-3, is GAGVSQSPSNKVTEKGKDVELRCDPISGHTALYWYRQSLGQGLEFLIYFQGNSAPDKSGLPSDRFSAERTGGSVSTLTIQRTQQEDSAVYLCASSLFYGLNTDTQYFGPGTRLTVL.

In this sample, this clone turned up a few times. The CDR3, as DNA: TGCGCCAGCAGCTTTGAACTAGAAGCTACGCAGTATTTT. It encodes CASSFELEATQYF. The chain carries TRBV5-1 and TRBJ2-3; TRBD2 is a possible D gene (5 bases). Germline values: CDR1 SGHRS, CDR2 YFSETQ. Trimming shortened V by 2 bases and J by 8 bases, and 12 bases separated the two germline ends. This CDR3 region has 13 residues.

The V and J genes are TRBV20-1 and TRBJ2-1; D is unresolved. This CDR3 has 11 residues. CDR1 is DFQATT, CDR2 SNEGSKA, per germline (reference sequence). Between the trimmed V and J ends, which lost 3 bases and 9 bases, there was a span of 9 bases. In DNA, the CDR3 is TGCAGTGCTAGCCTATATCGTGAGCAGTTCTTC. Its translation: CSASLYREQFF.

The J gene is TRBJ1-2, the V gene TRBV29-1; D unclear. Trimming pared 8 bases from V and 8 bases from J, leaving 21 bases between. The CDR3 loop spans 13 amino acids. Germline loops: CDR1 SQVTM, CDR2 ANQGSEA. The CDR3 DNA reads as TGCAGCACCTCCTCAGGCAGGTTACACGGCTACACCTTC. Its translation: CSTSSGRLHGYTF.

This clone has just a few counts. The chain carries TRBV4-3 and TRBJ2-7; TRBD1 agrees at 8 bases. The V gene end was trimmed by 0 bases and the J gene end by 2 bases; junction bases not matched to a gene: 6. Germline values: CDR1 LGHNA, CDR2 YSLEER. CDR3 size: 16 residues. CDR3 DNA: TGCGCCAGCAGCCAAGAAGGCGGACAGGGAACCTACGAGCAGTACTTC. Translation gives CASSQEGGQGTYEQYF.

V usage is TRBV4-2 and J usage is TRBJ2-2; weak D call: TRBD2 (6 bases). V lost 3 bases to trimming and J lost 5 bases, with 16 bases between them. Germline V CDR1 and CDR2: LGHNA, YNFKEQ. The CDR3 contains 16 residues. In DNA, the CDR3 is TGTGCCAGCAGCCAGGCCGTGACGGCGGGGACCGGGGAGCTGTTTTTT. Its protein is CASSQAVTAGTGELFF.

This rearrangement joins TRBV5-1 to TRBJ2-1, with 8 positions matching TRBD1. The CDR3 spans 15 residues. CDR1 and CDR2 from the germline V gene are SGHRS and YFSETQ. The V and J ends lost 5 bases and 0 bases, in that order; junction bases with no gene match: 4. The CDR3 coding sequence is TGCGCCAGCAGTTATGGGACAGGCTCCTACAATGAGCAGTTCTTC. This translates into CASSYGTGSYNEQFF.

The chain couples TRBV6-6 to TRBJ2-5, with D uncertain. The germline V gene has CDR1 MNHNY and CDR2 SVGAGI (reference sequence). This CDR3 is built from 13 residues. Trimming pared 2 bases from V and 2 bases from J, leaving 6 bases between. The CDR3 nucleotides read TGTGCCAGCAGTTACCCGCCGCAAGAGACCCAGTACTTC. Encoded protein: CASSYPPQETQYF.

The chain uses TRBV7-2 and TRBJ1-5, with no clear D. With 5 bases removed from V and 2 bases from J, the gap between germline ends came to 7 bases. The CDR3 is 13 amino acids. CDR1 and CDR2 (germline): SGHTA, FQGNSA. In nucleotides, the CDR3 is TGTGCCAGCAGCCCGTTTGGCAATCAGCCCCAGCATTTT. Translation gives CASSPFGNQPQHF.